This record covers a single TCR beta chain. The repertoire was sequenced with immunoSEQ multiplex PCR; TCRdb's copy has only in-frame clones and lacks some. The data contain 100,000 to 150,000 clones, approximately 92% of them singletons. The CDR3 is 14 amino acids. V was trimmed by 5 bases and J by 0 bases, leaving 6 bases between them. The V gene's germline CDR1 is SGDLS and CDR2 YYNGEE. These data belong to a study of control samples from healthy donors and cancer patients. Sequencing used blood. The rearrangement joins TRBV9 to TRBJ2-6; perhaps D is TRBD1 or TRBD2 (5 bases each). The origin of this receptor is a man younger than 30 in good health. The CDR3 coding sequence is TGTGCCAGCAGGGGGGACTCTGGGGCCAACGTCCTGACTTTC. Its translation: CASRGDSGANVLTF. Complete variable domain (other parts from reference TRBV9 and TRBJ2-6): DSGVTQTPKHLITATGQRVTLRCSPRSGDLSVYWYQQSLDQGLQFLIQYYNGEERAKGNILERFSAQQFPDLHSELNLSSLELGDSALYFCASRGDSGANVLTFGAGSRLTVL.